Listed here are 7 T cell receptor beta chains from one sample, sequenced in a study of T cells in Graves' hyperthyroidism and ophthalmopathy. Researchers amplified the TCR beta CDR3 regions from RNA transcripts. During a first-round RT-PCR of the TCR CDR3, the HTBI primer set was used. MiXCR, applied by TCRdb to the multiplex PCR reads, yields one record per CDR3 protein. The sample consists of fewer than 250,000 distinct CDR3 sequences, approximately 23% of them appearing once. The sequenced sample consisted of blood. The receptor set was obtained from a woman between 40 and 55 years old with Graves' ophthalmopathy.

This clonotype was counted ten times or more. The V gene is TRBV12-3 or TRBV12-4, the J gene TRBJ1-1; TRBD1 might be the D (5 bases). V dropped 3 bases and J dropped 2 bases, with 10 bases sitting between them. The CDR3 runs to 14 residues. The CDR3 here is CASSLGGVNTEAFF. CDR3 coding DNA: TGTGCCAGCAGTTTGGGGGGGGTAAACACTGAAGCTTTCTTT.

Many counts were recorded for this clonotype. The conserved phenylalanine or tryptophan normally closing the CDR3 is absent here, so this likely arose from a read error. It is unclear where the CDR3 begins or ends on the DNA, so no DNA is shown, and the CDR3 is as TCRdb lists it. This sequence joins TRBV5-4 and TRBJ2-7; the table names TRBD1, a call not compared with the DNA. The CDR3 is 12 residues long, ends included. Germline CDR1 SGHNT, CDR2 YYREEE (reference sequence). The CDR3 reads CASSLGGEKSDL.

This clonotype was counted ten times or more. The chain combines TRBV3-1 with TRBJ2-5; D ambiguous. Trimming removed 0 bases at V and 5 bases at J, with 16 bases between. Germline V gives CDR1 LGHDT, CDR2 YNNKEL (reference sequence). The CDR3 runs 16 residues. CDR3: CASSQDQNKGRETQYF. For the CDR3, the DNA is TGTGCCAGCAGCCAAGATCAGAATAAGGGTCGGGAGACCCAGTACTTC.

This clonotype was counted ten times or more. The V and J genes are TRBV11-2 and TRBJ2-5; possibly TRBD1 or TRBD2 for D (5 bases each). The CDR3 sequence is 15 residues long. The V end was cut by 1 base, the J end by 5 bases, with 14 bases between. In germline, CDR1 is SGHAT, CDR2 FQNNGV. This CDR3 reads CASSLGGSASETQYF. The DNA of the CDR3 is TGTGCCAGCAGCTTAGGGGGGTCAGCTTCGGAGACCCAGTACTTC.

This chain uses TRBV6-2 or TRBV6-3 with TRBJ2-5, with 7 nucleotides matching TRBD2. Germline loops: CDR1 MNHEY, CDR2 SVGEGT. The V and J ends lost 7 bases and 1 base, in that order; junction bases with no gene match: 9. The CDR3 length is 15 residues. The CDR3 sequence is CASTDLRGIQETQYF. CDR3 nucleotide sequence: TGTGCCAGCACCGACCTGCGGGGGATCCAAGAGACCCAGTACTTC.

This rearrangement joins TRBV7-2 to TRBJ2-7, with a weak D call TRBD2 (6 bases). Trimming pared 6 bases from V and 1 base from J, leaving 13 bases between. CDR3 length: 14 residues. Germline CDR1 reads SGHTA; CDR2 reads FQGNSA. The CDR3 reads CASRKDGSSYEQYF. The CDR3 DNA reads as TGTGCCAGCAGGAAGGACGGGAGTTCCTACGAGCAGTACTTC.

In its sample, this clonotype was seen many times. This chain uses TRBV14 with TRBJ2-7; 16 bases match TRBD2. This CDR3 region has 20 residues. Germline assignment: CDR1 SGHDN and CDR2 FVKESK. Trimming took 4 bases from V and 2 from J; bases not matched to a gene: 14. In DNA, the CDR3 is TGTGCCAGCAGCCCCCTAGCCGGGACTAGCGGGAGGGGATTTGCCTACGAGCAGTACTTC. Its protein product is CASSPLAGTSGRGFAYEQYF. Using reference TRBV14 and TRBJ2-7 for the parts outside the CDR3, the full variable domain is EAGVTQFPSHSVIEKGQTVTLRCDPISGHDNLYWYRRVMGKEIKFLLHFVKESKQDESGMPNNRFLAERTGGTYSTLKVQPAELEDSGVYFCASSPLAGTSGRGFAYEQYFGPGTRLTVT.